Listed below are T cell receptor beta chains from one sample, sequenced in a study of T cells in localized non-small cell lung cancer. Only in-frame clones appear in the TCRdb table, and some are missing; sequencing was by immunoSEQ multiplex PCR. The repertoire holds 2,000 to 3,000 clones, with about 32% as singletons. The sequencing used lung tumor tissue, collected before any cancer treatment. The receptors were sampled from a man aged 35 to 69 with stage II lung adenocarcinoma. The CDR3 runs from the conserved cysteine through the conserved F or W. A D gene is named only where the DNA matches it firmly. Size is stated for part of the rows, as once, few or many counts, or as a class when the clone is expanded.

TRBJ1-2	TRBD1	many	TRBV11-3	TGTGCCAGCAGCCAAGGACAGGGGGCAAAGGGCTACACCTTC	CASSQGQGAKGYTF
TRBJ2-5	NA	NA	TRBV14	TGTGCCAGCAGCCAAGCGGGGCAGACCCAGTACTTC	CASSQAGQTQYF
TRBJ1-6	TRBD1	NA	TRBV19	TGTGCCAGTAGTATACTCGAAGGGACAGGGGATTCACCCCTCCACTTT	CASSILEGTGDSPLHF
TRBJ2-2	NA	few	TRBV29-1	TGCAGCGTCGGCGCGAACACCGGGGAGCTGTTTTTT	CSVGANTGELFF
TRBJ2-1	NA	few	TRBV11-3	TGTGCCAGCAGCCTTTTAAGCCCCCGCGATGAGCAGTTCTTC	CASSLLSPRDEQFF
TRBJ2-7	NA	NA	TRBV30	TGTGCCTGGAGTTCCAGCAAGGGGGGTGGCCTCTCCTACGAGCAGTACTTC	CAWSSSKGGGLSYEQYF
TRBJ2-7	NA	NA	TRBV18	TGTGCCAGCTCACCCCCCGTTGAACCCTACGAGCAGTACTTC	CASSPPVEPYEQYF
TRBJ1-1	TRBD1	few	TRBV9	TGTGCCAGCAGCGCTGGATCCGGACAGGGAAACACTGAAGCTTTCTTT	CASSAGSGQGNTEAFF
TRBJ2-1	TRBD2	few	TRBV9	TGTGCCAGCAGCAGCGGGGGGGCTAAATACAATGAGCAGTTCTTC	CASSSGGAKYNEQFF
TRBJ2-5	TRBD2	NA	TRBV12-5	TGTGCTAGTGGCCCCGAAGCGGGGGGGGTAACCCAGTACTTC	CASGPEAGGVTQYF
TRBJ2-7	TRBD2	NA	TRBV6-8	TGTGCCAGCAGTTATGGACTAGCGGCCTCCTACGAGCAGTACTTC	CASSYGLAASYEQYF
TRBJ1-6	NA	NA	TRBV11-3	TGTGCCAGCAGCTTCGACAGTAATAATTCACCCCTCCACTTT	CASSFDSNNSPLHF
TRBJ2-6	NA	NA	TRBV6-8	TGTGCCATCAGCCCCAGGGGGGCTGGGGCCAACGTCCTGACTTTC	CAISPRGAGANVLTF
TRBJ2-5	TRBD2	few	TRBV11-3	TGTGCCAGCAGCTTCCGAGCGGGGGAGGGGGAGACCCAGTACTTC	CASSFRAGEGETQYF
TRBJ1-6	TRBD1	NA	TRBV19	TGTGCCAGTACTCCACAGGGGGATAATTCACCCCTCCACTTT	CASTPQGDNSPLHF
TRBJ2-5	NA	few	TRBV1	TGCGCCAGCAGCCTCCAGACGACCGGCAAAGAAGAGACCCAGTACTTC	CASSLQTTGKEETQYF
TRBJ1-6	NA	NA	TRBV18	TGTGCCAGCTCACCACCTCAGGAATCGGCGCCCCTCCACTTT	CASSPPQESAPLHF
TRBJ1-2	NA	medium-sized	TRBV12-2	TGTGCAAGTAGTATGACGGACAGGATGAGGGAAAGTGGCTACACCTTC	CASSMTDRMRESGYTF
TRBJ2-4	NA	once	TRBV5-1	TGCGCCAGCAGCTTGGGGGTTGCCAAAAACATTCAGTACTTC	CASSLGVAKNIQYF
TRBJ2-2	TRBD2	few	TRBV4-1	TGCGCCAGCAGCGGACTAGCGGGGGGCCCGAACACCGGGGAGCTGTTTTTT	CASSGLAGGPNTGELFF
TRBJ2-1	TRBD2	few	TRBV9	TGTGCCAGCAGCGTAGCGCCTAGCGGGGAGGGTGAGCAGTTCTTC	CASSVAPSGEGEQFF
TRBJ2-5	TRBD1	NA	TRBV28	TGTGCCAGCAGTAATTACAGGGGAATTCAAGAGACCCAGTACTTC	CASSNYRGIQETQYF
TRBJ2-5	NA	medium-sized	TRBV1	TGCGCCAGCAGCCAAGATCTCGGCTCGCTCCAAGAGACCCAGTACTTC	CASSQDLGSLQETQYF
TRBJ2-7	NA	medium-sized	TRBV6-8	TGTGCCAGCAGTTACTCGGACACCTACGAGCAGTACTTC	CASSYSDTYEQYF
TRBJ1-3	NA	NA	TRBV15	TGTGCCACCAGCAGAGGTTCCCCTGGAAACACCATATATTTT	CATSRGSPGNTIYF
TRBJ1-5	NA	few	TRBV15	TGTGCCACCAGCAGAAGCCTTTTAGGCCGAGGCAATCAGCCCCAGCATTTT	CATSRSLLGRGNQPQHF
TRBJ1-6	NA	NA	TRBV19	TGTGCCAGTAGTCCCGGACAAGTCGGCAATTCACCCCTCCACTTT	CASSPGQVGNSPLHF
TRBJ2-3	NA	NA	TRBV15	TGTGCCACCAGCAGAGATAGGGATAGCACAGATACGCAGTATTTT	CATSRDRDSTDTQYF
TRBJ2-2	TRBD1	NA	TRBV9	TGTGCCAGCAGCGGACGGCCAGGACAGGGACACACCGGGGAGCTGTTTTTT	CASSGRPGQGHTGELFF
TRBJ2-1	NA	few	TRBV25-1	TGTGCCAGCCGGAAAGGAGGGTACAATGAGCAGTTCTTC	CASRKGGYNEQFF
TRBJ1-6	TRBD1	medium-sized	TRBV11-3	TGTGCCAGCAGCCCATCCTCCGGGACAGGGTTCTCACCCCTCCACTTT	CASSPSSGTGFSPLHF
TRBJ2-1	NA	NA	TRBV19	TGTGCCAGTAGTAAGGCGGGGCTCTCCTACAATGAGCAGTTCTTC	CASSKAGLSYNEQFF
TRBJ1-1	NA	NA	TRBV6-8	TGTGCCAGCAGAGGACCTAACACTGAAGCTTTCTTT	CASRGPNTEAFF
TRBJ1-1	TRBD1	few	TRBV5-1	TGCGCCAGCAGCTCGACAGGGGACGTGAACACTGAAGCTTTCTTT	CASSSTGDVNTEAFF
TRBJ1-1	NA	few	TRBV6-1	TGTGCCATCAGTGAAGGGAGAAACCCTGAAGCTTTCTTT	CAISEGRNPEAFF
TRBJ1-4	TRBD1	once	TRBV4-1	TGCGCCAGCAGGGGACAGGGCGATTCAACTAATGAAAAACTGTTTTTT	CASRGQGDSTNEKLFF
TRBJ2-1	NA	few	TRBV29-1	TGCAGCGTTGGGTGGCACGCTTACTCCTACAATGAGCAGTTCTTC	CSVGWHAYSYNEQFF
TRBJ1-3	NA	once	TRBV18	TGTGCCAGCTCGCCGTTTCAGGGATCGGGAAACACCATATATTTT	CASSPFQGSGNTIYF
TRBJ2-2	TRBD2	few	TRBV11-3	TGTGCCAGCAGCTCTACACTTGGGACTAGCGGGGCCGGGGAGCTGTTTTTT	CASSSTLGTSGAGELFF
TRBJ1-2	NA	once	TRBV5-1	TGCGCCAGCAGCTCCAACGGGGGGCTAGACTATGGCTACACCTTC	CASSSNGGLDYGYTF
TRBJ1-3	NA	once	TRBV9	TGTGCCTCCAGTCGGTCTGGAAACACCATATATTTT	CASSRSGNTIYF
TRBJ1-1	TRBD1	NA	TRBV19	TGTGCCAGTAGTAAACAACAGGGGGGGAACACTGAAGCTTTCTTT	CASSKQQGGNTEAFF
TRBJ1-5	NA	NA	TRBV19	TGTGCCAGTAGTTTCAGCGGAAGCCAGCCCCAGCATTTT	CASSFSGSQPQHF